The rows below give T cell receptor beta chains drawn from one sample of a study of blood T cell repertoires in COVID-19. Clones were sequenced by immunoSEQ multiplex PCR, and TCRdb holds only the in-frame ones, with some missing. The profile covers 160,000 or so clones, with around 75% appearing a single time and about 15% taken by the ten largest. The sample taken for sequencing was peripheral blood. These receptors were collected from a woman aged 80 or over with acute or convalescent COVID-19. The CDR3 runs from the conserved cysteine through the conserved F or W. A D gene is named only where the DNA matches it firmly. Some rows have no size entry. The others give once, few or many, or a class for an expanded clone.

cdr3_aa cdr3_nt v_call clone_size d_call j_call
CASNLVAGAYTDTQYF TGCGCCAGCAACTTGGTGGCAGGGGCCTACACAGATACGCAGTATTTT TRBV5-1 . . TRBJ2-3
CASSPGLAGEVEQFF TGTGCCAGCAGCCCCGGACTAGCGGGGGAGGTTGAGCAGTTCTTC TRBV5-4 few TRBD2 TRBJ2-1
CASSPAGTPYGYTF TGTGCCAGCAGCCCAGCCGGGACACCTTATGGCTACACCTTC TRBV7-3 . . TRBJ1-2
CASSYRQGTRDTQFF TGCGCCAGCAGCTATAGACAGGGGACCCGGGACACGCAGTTCTTC TRBV5-1 few TRBD1 TRBJ2-1
CASSLGPRGLASGELFF TGTGCCAGCAGCTTAGGTCCGAGAGGACTAGCAAGCGGGGAGCTGTTTTTT TRBV7-3 . TRBD2 TRBJ2-2
CASSMGQGNEKLFF TGCGCCAGCAGCATGGGACAGGGCAACGAAAAACTGTTTTTT TRBV5-1 . TRBD1 TRBJ1-4
CASSLASVGGQETQYF TGCGCCAGCAGCTTGGCGTCGGTTGGCGGGCAAGAGACCCAGTACTTC TRBV5-1 . . TRBJ2-5
CASSITGMNTEAFF TGTGCCAGCAGCATAACAGGGATGAACACTGAAGCTTTCTTT TRBV5-6 many . TRBJ1-1
CASSRTATYEKLFF TGTGCCAGCAGCAGGACAGCCACCTACGAAAAACTGTTTTTT TRBV2 . . TRBJ1-4
CASSTTGGHGETQYF TGTGCCAGTAGTACTACAGGGGGCCACGGAGAGACCCAGTACTTC TRBV19 . TRBD1 TRBJ2-5
CASSSQLNTEAFF TGCGCCAGCAGTTCACAGCTGAACACTGAAGCTTTCTTT TRBV10-2 . . TRBJ1-1
CASSNPNRARLGPQHF TGTGCCAGCAGCAATCCAAACAGGGCCCGGCTAGGGCCCCAGCATTTT TRBV21-1 . . TRBJ1-5
CATYGQASGGEQYF TGTGCCACCTACGGACAGGCATCGGGTGGCGAGCAGTACTTC TRBV27 . TRBD1 TRBJ2-7
CASSWTGEDQPQHF TGTGCCAGCAGTTGGACAGGGGAGGATCAGCCCCAGCATTTT TRBV2 . TRBD1 TRBJ1-5
CARTGDANTGELFF TGTGCCAGGACAGGGGACGCGAACACCGGGGAGCTGTTTTTT TRBV2 . TRBD1 TRBJ2-2
CASSTTLRQNYGYTF TGTGCCAGTAGTACCACGCTAAGACAGAACTATGGCTACACCTTC TRBV19 . . TRBJ1-2
CASSETDPISGNTIYF TGCGCCAGCAGTGAGACAGACCCGATCTCTGGAAACACCATATATTTT TRBV10-2 few . TRBJ1-3
CASGLADPGTGYAEAFF TGTGCTAGTGGTTTGGCAGATCCCGGGACAGGTTATGCTGAAGCTTTCTTT TRBV12-5 . TRBD1 TRBJ1-1
CASRTGGGHGYTF TGTGCCAGCAGGACAGGGGGCGGACATGGCTACACCTTC TRBV27 . TRBD1 TRBJ1-2
CASSQSRGGSEAFF TGTGCCAGCAGCCAATCGCGGGGGGGGTCTGAAGCTTTCTTT TRBV16 . . TRBJ1-1
CASSPGAGGTDTQYF TGTGCCAGCAGCCCGGGGGCGGGGGGTACAGATACGCAGTATTTT TRBV6-5 . TRBD2 TRBJ2-3
CASRKSAGELFF TGTGCCAGCAGGAAGTCGGCCGGGGAGCTGTTTTTT TRBV6-5 . . TRBJ2-2